The source of this TCR beta chain is a study of T cells in Graves' hyperthyroidism and ophthalmopathy. From RNA transcripts, TCR beta CDR3 regions were amplified. The HTBI primer set was used in a first-round RT-PCR of the TCR CDR3. MiXCR, run by TCRdb on the multiplex PCR reads, gives a single entry per CDR3 protein. Of 400,000 or so distinct CDR3 sequences in the sample, 14% are singletons; the top ten hold roughly 21%. This CDR3 region has 12 residues. Per germline, CDR1 SGHAT and CDR2 FQNNGV. As for this clonotype: This clone may be a read error of a much larger clone one base away.

The genes are TRBV11-2 and TRBJ2-3; D gene uncertain. The sequenced sample consisted of blood. The TCR sequence derives from a woman aged 25 to 39 with Graves' ophthalmopathy. CDR3 region: CAGSYRGDTQYF. The CDR3 DNA sequence: TGTGCCGGCAGCTATCGAGGAGATACGCAGTATTTT.